Listed here are 28 T cell receptor beta chains from one sample, sequenced in a study of T cell responses to AZD1222 COVID-19 vaccine (dated by TCRdb to the early 2020s). Receptor amplification or capture employed the immunoSEQ multiplex PCR assay. TCRdb took this table from immuneACCESS and kept in-frame rearrangements with V and J called. Such tables lack part of the clones; where checked against another copy, unresolved V genes explain under half of the gap, and the rest is unexplained. The sample table shows 120,000 or so clones, and around nine tenths are seen once. Roughly 3% of the sample is in the top ten clones. The sample's time point, from its label and the paper: baseline before first vaccination. Sequencing used peripheral blood, obtained on day 0 of AZD1222 vaccination. The receptor set was obtained from an adult in good health.

The chain has TRBV19 and TRBJ2-5, with 8 bases lining up with TRBD1. There are 15 residues in the CDR3. Unmatched junction bases numbered 7, after V lost 2 bases and J lost 5 bases. Germline CDR1 and CDR2: LNHDA and SQIVND (reference sequence). The CDR3 here is CASSITATGVETQYF. The CDR3 DNA is TGTGCCAGTAGTATAACAGCGACAGGGGTGGAGACCCAGTACTTC.

The chain couples TRBV12-5 to TRBJ1-2, with TRBD1 identical over 9 bases. V was pared by 0 bases and J by 7 bases, with 6 bases of the junction left unmatched. Germline CDR1 is LGHNT and CDR2 is FRNRAP. CDR3 size: 15 residues. CDR3 bases: TGTGCTAGTGGTTTGGTCCGGGACAGGGTAGTTGGCTACACCTTC. Translated: CASGLVRDRVVGYTF.

The gene calls are TRBV4-2 and TRBJ2-7, with D maybe TRBD1 (7 bases). This CDR3 spans 18 amino acids. V dropped 2 bases and J dropped 9 bases, with 29 bases sitting between them. Germline-derived CDR1 and CDR2 are LGHNA and YNFKEQ. The CDR3 DNA follows: TGTGCCAGCAGCCAAAACACGCGGGACAGAGGGGGAACTCTTGGGCAGTACTTC. Translation gives CASSQNTRDRGGTLGQYF.

The chain recombines TRBV5-5 with TRBJ2-7; 8 bases line up with TRBD1. With 0 bases clipped from V and 3 bases from J, the junction kept 5 bases outside the gene matches. This CDR3 has 15 residues. CDR1 and CDR2 (germline): SGHKS, YYEKEE (reference sequence). The CDR3 coding sequence is TGTGCCAGCAGCTTGGCCCAGGGGGCTCTCTACGAGCAGTACTTC. This sequence encodes CASSLAQGALYEQYF.

V and J are TRBV3-1 (or the pseudogene TRBV3-2) and TRBJ1-1; 8 nucleotides line up with TRBD1. Looked up from germline, CDR1 is LGHDT and CDR2 is YNNKEL (reference sequence). CDR3 length equals 14 residues. With V trimmed by 3 bases and J by 5 bases, 5 bases remained unmatched. CDR3 sequence: CASSQSGGETEAFF. The CDR3, as DNA: TGTGCCAGCAGCCAGTCAGGGGGCGAAACTGAAGCTTTCTTT.

This clone was picked up one time. This rearrangement joins TRBV7-7 to TRBJ2-2; 10 bases are shared with TRBD2. J was trimmed by 5 bases and V by 0 bases; bases with no gene match: 9. The CDR3 covers 18 residues. Germline CDR1 SSHAT, CDR2 FNYEAQ (reference sequence). The CDR3 region has the DNA TGTGCCAGCAGCTTAGCGGCCTCTAGCGGGAGAGGAACCGGGGAGCTGTTTTTT. It yields the protein CASSLAASSGRGTGELFF.

This sequence joins TRBV10-1 and TRBJ1-5; perhaps TRBD1 as D (6 bases). Germline CDR1 WNHNN, CDR2 SYGVQD (reference sequence). CDR3 length: 13 amino acids. Trimming pared 7 bases from V and 4 bases from J, leaving 11 bases between. The CDR3 here is CASNKGVNQPQHF. The CDR3 DNA reads as TGCGCCAGCAATAAGGGGGTAAATCAGCCCCAGCATTTT.

The V and J genes are TRBV3-1 (or the pseudogene TRBV3-2) and TRBJ1-5; possible D gene TRBD1, 6 bases. V was clipped by 4 bases and J by 3 bases, with 13 bases between them. Germline V gene sequence: CDR1 LGHDT, CDR2 YNNKEL (reference sequence). The CDR3 runs 15 residues. This CDR3 is CASSRSGQINQPQHF. The CDR3 DNA is TGTGCCAGCAGCCGGTCGGGACAAATCAATCAGCCCCAGCATTTT.

The chain employs TRBV6-1 and TRBJ2-4; D may be TRBD2 (6 bases). The CDR3 has 16 residues. Germline CDR1 reads MNHNS; CDR2 reads SASEGT. Trimming removed 0 bases at V and 1 base at J, with 10 bases between. DNA of the CDR3: TGTGCCAGCAGTGAAGCGGTTGCGGGGGCCAAAAACATTCAGTACTTC. It translates to CASSEAVAGAKNIQYF.

The chain recombines TRBV15 with TRBJ2-5, with 9 bases fitting TRBD1. Trimming at V came to 3 bases and at J to 5 bases, leaving 4 bases not matched to a gene. CDR3 length: 14 amino acids. Per the germline V gene, CDR1 is LNHNV and CDR2 is YYDKDF (reference sequence). CDR3 protein: CATSSGGQGETQYF. CDR3 in DNA: TGTGCCACCAGCAGTGGGGGACAGGGTGAGACCCAGTACTTC.

About this clone itself: At one of its ends the junction is not consistent with the germline gene, which may arise from a read error. The gene calls are TRBV7-8 and TRBJ2-1, with D perhaps TRBD1 (6 bases). The CDR3 length is 18 residues. Germline V lookup: CDR1 SGHVS, CDR2 FQNEAQ. The CDR3 loop is CASSVAWDIGGSYNEQFF. CDR3 DNA sequence: TGTGCCAGCAGCGTAGCGTGGGACATTGGGGGCTCCTACAATGAGCAGTTCTTC.

The J gene is TRBJ2-1, the V gene TRBV24-1; D may be TRBD1 (6 bases). CDR1 is KGHDR and CDR2 is SFDVKD in the germline V gene. The CDR3 extends over 15 amino acids. The V and J ends lost 3 bases and 5 bases respectively, with 13 bases between them. CDR3 sequence: CATSDPGAANNEQFF. The CDR3 DNA follows: TGTGCCACCAGTGATCCAGGGGCAGCTAACAATGAGCAGTTCTTC.

The chain has TRBV2 and TRBJ1-2, with 7 bases lining up with TRBD1. The CDR3 length is 15 residues. V lost 3 bases to trimming and J lost 4 bases; unmatched junction nucleotides: 8. The germline V gene encodes CDR1 SNHLY and CDR2 FYNNEI. Here the CDR3 reads CASSDPTGLPYGYTF. Here the CDR3 DNA reads TGTGCCAGCAGTGACCCGACAGGGCTCCCCTATGGCTACACCTTC.

This chain connects TRBV6-6 to TRBJ2-7; the D gene is possibly TRBD2 (5 bases). The germline CDR1 and CDR2 sequences are MNHNY and SVGAGI (reference sequence). The CDR3 loop spans 15 amino acids. The V and J ends lost 6 bases and 4 bases respectively, with 19 bases between them. The CDR3 is CASSLLWESPYEQYF. In DNA form, the CDR3 reads TGTGCCAGCAGCCTCCTGTGGGAGTCGCCTTACGAGCAGTACTTC.

J is TRBJ1-1 and V is TRBV2; 7 bases fit TRBD1. This CDR3 comprises 14 residues. From germline, CDR1 is SNHLY and CDR2 FYNNEI. The V gene end was trimmed by 10 bases and the J gene end by 3 bases; junction bases not matched to a gene: 11. The CDR3 is CATSLLDRDTEAFF. The CDR3, as DNA: TGTGCCACGTCCTTACTCGACAGGGACACTGAAGCTTTCTTT.

This sequence joins TRBV6-5 and TRBJ1-3; D not certain. This CDR3 has 13 residues. Germline loops: CDR1 MNHEY, CDR2 SVGAGI. V lost 8 bases to trimming and J lost 0 bases, with 8 bases between them. CDR3 residues: CASEESSGNTIYF. CDR3 DNA: TGTGCCAGCGAGGAAAGCTCTGGAAACACCATATATTTT.

The table lists this clone with a count of one. This rearrangement joins TRBV27 to TRBJ2-3; TRBD2 might be the D (6 bases). In germline, CDR1 is MNHEY, CDR2 SMNVEV (reference sequence). There are 15 residues in the CDR3. V dropped 2 bases and J dropped 6 bases, with 15 bases sitting between them. The chain's CDR3 is CASSLKGLGVDTQYF. The CDR3 DNA follows: TGTGCCAGCAGTTTAAAGGGACTCGGGGTGGATACGCAGTATTTT.

The chain is built from TRBV5-1 and TRBJ2-3, with TRBD2 identical over 13 bases. Germline V gene lookup returns CDR1 SGHRS and CDR2 YFSETQ. V was pared by 4 bases and J by 6 bases, with 5 bases of the junction left unmatched. The CDR3 totals 15 residues. The CDR3 nucleotides are TGCGCCAGCAGCACCTGGACTAGCGGGAGCGATACGCAGTATTTT. It codes for CASSTWTSGSDTQYF.

V usage is TRBV13 and J usage is TRBJ2-7; unclear D gene. The V and J ends lost 1 base and 0 bases respectively, with 7 bases between them. The CDR3 covers 14 residues. The germline V gene encodes CDR1 PRHDT and CDR2 FYEKMQ (reference sequence). CDR3 loop: CASSLEGSSYEQYF. Written as DNA, the CDR3 is TGTGCCAGCAGCTTAGAGGGTAGCTCCTACGAGCAGTACTTC. The full variable domain, in which reference TRBV13 and TRBJ2-7 provide the parts outside the CDR3, is AAGVIQSPRHLIKEKRETATLKCYPIPRHDTVYWYQQGPGQDPQFLISFYEKMQSDKGSIPDRFSAQQFSDYHSELNMSSLELGDSALYFCASSLEGSSYEQYFGPGTRLTVT.

The chain uses TRBV7-8 and TRBJ2-1, with TRBD1 matching 9 bases. V was clipped by 5 bases and J by 8 bases; unmatched bases: 4. This CDR3 contains 13 residues. Germline V gene data show CDR1 as SGHVS and CDR2 as FQNEAQ. This CDR3 is CASSRWTGDEQFF. The CDR3 DNA is TGTGCCAGCAGCCGATGGACAGGGGATGAGCAGTTCTTC. The whole variable domain, remainder taken from reference TRBV7-8 and TRBJ2-1, is GAGVSQSPRYKVAKRGQDVALRCDPISGHVSLFWYQQALGQGPEFLTYFQNEAQLDKSGLPSDRFFAERPEGSVSTLKIQRTQQEDSAVYLCASSRWTGDEQFFGPGTRLTVL.

The V gene is TRBV9, the J gene TRBJ2-2, with TRBD2 identical over 9 bases. Germline CDR1 reads SGDLS; CDR2 reads YYNGEE. Germline trimming cut 4 bases from V and 5 bases from J; bases unmatched to any gene: 9. The CDR3 sequence is 16 residues long. CDR3 DNA: TGTGCCAGCAGCTATCGCATAGCGGGAGTTACCGGGGAGCTGTTTTTT. Encoded protein: CASSYRIAGVTGELFF.

This clone was seen once. This sequence joins TRBV6-5 and TRBJ1-1, with D possibly TRBD1 on 6 matching bases. The ends were cut back, 5 bases at V and 4 bases at J, with 14 bases in the middle. The length of the CDR3 is 14 residues. CDR1 MNHEY and CDR2 SVGAGI come from the germline V gene. CDR3 sequence reads: CASSPVGGGTEAFF. The CDR3 region has the DNA TGTGCCAGCAGTCCCGTCGGGGGCGGCACTGAAGCTTTCTTT.

The chain carries TRBV9 and TRBJ2-5, with 8 bases identical to TRBD2. Per the germline V gene, CDR1 is SGDLS and CDR2 is YYNGEE. J gave up 5 bases and V 0 bases, and 6 bases lay outside the gene matches. The CDR3 spans 15 residues. The CDR3 is CASSVAAGGGETQYF. CDR3 DNA: TGTGCCAGCAGCGTAGCGGCGGGAGGAGGTGAGACCCAGTACTTC.

The chain uses TRBV19 and TRBJ1-1; D possibly corresponds to TRBD1 (5 bases). The CDR3 contains 13 residues. CDR1 LNHDA and CDR2 SQIVND come from the germline V gene (reference sequence). Trimming cost V 1 base and J 7 bases, with 10 bases left between them. This CDR3 is CASSIVRQGEAFF. CDR3 in DNA: TGTGCCAGTAGTATAGTTCGGCAGGGTGAAGCTTTCTTT.

The rearrangement uses TRBV6-6 and TRBJ2-5; 11 bases are a match to TRBD2. Losses at the gene ends were 5 bases for V and 5 bases for J; bases not matched to a gene: 7. The germline CDR1 and CDR2 sequences are MNHNY and SVGAGI (reference sequence). The CDR3 sequence is 15 residues long. CDR3 loop: CASSLTSGIWETQYF. The CDR3 DNA follows: TGTGCCAGCAGTCTGACTAGCGGGATCTGGGAGACCCAGTACTTC.

The chain couples TRBV28 to TRBJ1-2, with D perhaps TRBD1 (6 bases). The CDR3 is 17 residues long. V gave up 2 bases and J gave up 7 bases, with 23 bases separating them. CDR1 and CDR2 from the germline V gene are MDHEN and SYDVKM. The DNA of the CDR3 is TGTGCCAGCAGTTTACCCGCCGGGGGGCGAAGCCCGGGTGGCTACACCTTC. It is translated as CASSLPAGGRSPGGYTF.

The chain uses TRBV27 and TRBJ2-7; TRBD1 might be the D (6 bases). In germline, CDR1 is MNHEY, CDR2 SMNVEV (reference sequence). The germline V and J ends were trimmed by 0 bases and 7 bases, with 13 bases remaining between them. The CDR3 is 14 residues long. For the CDR3, the DNA is TGTGCCAGCAGTTTATCGGGGCAGGGGTGGGAGCAGTACTTC. Amino acid sequence: CASSLSGQGWEQYF.

This chain joins TRBV6-1 and TRBJ1-5; tentative D call: TRBD1 (5 bases). Looked up from germline, CDR1 is MNHNS and CDR2 is SASEGT. The CDR3 totals 15 residues. Between the trimmed V and J ends, which lost 3 bases and 2 bases, there was a span of 11 bases. The CDR3 DNA reads TGTGCCAGCAGTGACACAGGACTGGGCAATCAGCCCCAGCATTTT. Translating it yields CASSDTGLGNQPQHF.